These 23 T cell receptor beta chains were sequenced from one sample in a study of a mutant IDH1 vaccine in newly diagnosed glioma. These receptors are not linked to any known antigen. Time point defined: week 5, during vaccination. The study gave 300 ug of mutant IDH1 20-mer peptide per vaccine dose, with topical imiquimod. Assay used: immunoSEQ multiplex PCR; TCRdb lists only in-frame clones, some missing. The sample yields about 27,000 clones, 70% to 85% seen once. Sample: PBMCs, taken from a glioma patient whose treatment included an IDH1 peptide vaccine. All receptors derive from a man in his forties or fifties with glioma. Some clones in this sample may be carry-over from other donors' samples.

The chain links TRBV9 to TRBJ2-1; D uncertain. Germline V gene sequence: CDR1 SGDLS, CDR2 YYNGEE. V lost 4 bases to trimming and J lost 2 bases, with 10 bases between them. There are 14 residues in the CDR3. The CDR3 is CASSPWLTYNEQFF. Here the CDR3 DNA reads TGTGCCAGCAGCCCCTGGCTTACCTACAATGAGCAGTTCTTC.

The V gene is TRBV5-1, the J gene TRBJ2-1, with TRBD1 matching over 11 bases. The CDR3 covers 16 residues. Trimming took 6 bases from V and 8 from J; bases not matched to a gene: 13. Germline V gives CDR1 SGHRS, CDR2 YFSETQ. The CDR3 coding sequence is TGCGCCAGCATAAGGTTCCCGGGACAGGGGGGCGATGAGCAGTTCTTC. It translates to CASIRFPGQGGDEQFF.

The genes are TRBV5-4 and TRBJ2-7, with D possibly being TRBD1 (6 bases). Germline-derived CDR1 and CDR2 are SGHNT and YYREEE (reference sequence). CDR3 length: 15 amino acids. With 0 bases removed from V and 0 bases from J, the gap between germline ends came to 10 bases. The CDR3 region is CASSLEDSLSYEQYF. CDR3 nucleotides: TGTGCCAGCAGCTTGGAGGACAGCCTCTCCTACGAGCAGTACTTC.

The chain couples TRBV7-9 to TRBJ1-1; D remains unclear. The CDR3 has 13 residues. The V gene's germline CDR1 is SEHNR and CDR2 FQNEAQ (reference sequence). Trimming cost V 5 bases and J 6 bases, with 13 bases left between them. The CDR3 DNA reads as TGTGCCAGCAGCCCGGAGACAAGGGCTGAAGCTTTCTTT. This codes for CASSPETRAEAFF.

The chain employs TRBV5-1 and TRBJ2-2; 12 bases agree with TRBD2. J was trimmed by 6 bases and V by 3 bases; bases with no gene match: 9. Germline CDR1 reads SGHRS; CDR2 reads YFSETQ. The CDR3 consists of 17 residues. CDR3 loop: CASSSGGTSGLAGELFF. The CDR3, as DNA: TGCGCCAGCAGCTCGGGAGGGACTAGCGGGCTGGCCGGGGAGCTGTTTTTT.

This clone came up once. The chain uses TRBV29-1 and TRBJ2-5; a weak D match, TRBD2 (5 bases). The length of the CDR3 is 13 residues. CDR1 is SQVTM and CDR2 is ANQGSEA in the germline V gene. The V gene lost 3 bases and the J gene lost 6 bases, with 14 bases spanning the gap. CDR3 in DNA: TGCAGCGTTGACTTGATGGGGAGACAGACCCAGTACTTC. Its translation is CSVDLMGRQTQYF.

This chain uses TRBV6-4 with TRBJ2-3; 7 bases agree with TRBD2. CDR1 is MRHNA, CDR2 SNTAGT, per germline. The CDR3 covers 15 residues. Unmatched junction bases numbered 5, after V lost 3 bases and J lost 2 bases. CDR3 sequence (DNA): TGTGCCAGCAGTGAGGGGACTATACACACAGATACGCAGTATTTT. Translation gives CASSEGTIHTDTQYF.

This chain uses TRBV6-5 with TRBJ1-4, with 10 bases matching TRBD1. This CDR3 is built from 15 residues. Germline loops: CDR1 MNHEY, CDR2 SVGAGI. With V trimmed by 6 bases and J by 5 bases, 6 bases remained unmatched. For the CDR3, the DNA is TGTGCCAGCAGCCCGACGGGACAGGGGAATGAAAAACTGTTTTTT. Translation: CASSPTGQGNEKLFF.

The CDR3 reads CASSTRVGQTTNYGYTF. Here the CDR3 DNA reads TGTGCCAGCTCAACCAGAGTCGGACAGACAACTAACTATGGCTACACCTTC. V is TRBV18 and J is TRBJ1-2; D perhaps matches TRBD1 (6 bases). Germline V gene lookup returns CDR1 KGHSH and CDR2 LQKENI. CDR3 length: 17 residues. The V end was cut by 5 bases, the J end by 0 bases, with 19 bases between.

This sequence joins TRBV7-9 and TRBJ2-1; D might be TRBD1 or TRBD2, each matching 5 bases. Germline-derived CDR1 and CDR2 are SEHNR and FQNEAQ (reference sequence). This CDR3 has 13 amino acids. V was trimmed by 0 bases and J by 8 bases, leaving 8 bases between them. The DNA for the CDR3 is TGTGCCAGCAGCTTAGCTGGGACCTATGAGCAGTTCTTC. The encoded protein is CASSLAGTYEQFF. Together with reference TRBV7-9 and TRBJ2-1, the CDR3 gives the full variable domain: DTGVSQNPRHKITKRGQNVTFRCDPISEHNRLYWYRQTLGQGPEFLTYFQNEAQLEKSRLLSDRFSAERPKGSFSTLEIQRTEQGDSAMYLCASSLAGTYEQFFGPGTRLTVL.

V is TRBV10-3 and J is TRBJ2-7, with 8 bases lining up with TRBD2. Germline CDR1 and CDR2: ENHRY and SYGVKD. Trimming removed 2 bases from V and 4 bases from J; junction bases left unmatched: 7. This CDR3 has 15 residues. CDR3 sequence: CAISEGRGDGYEQYF. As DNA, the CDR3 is TGTGCCATCAGTGAGGGGCGGGGGGACGGGTACGAGCAGTACTTC.

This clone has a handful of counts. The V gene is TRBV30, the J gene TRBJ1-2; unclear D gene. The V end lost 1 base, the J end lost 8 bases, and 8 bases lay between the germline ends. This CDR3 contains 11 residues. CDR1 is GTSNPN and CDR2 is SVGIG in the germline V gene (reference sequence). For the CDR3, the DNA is TGTGCCTGGAGTGGACAAGGCGGCTACACCTTC. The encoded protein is CAWSGQGGYTF.

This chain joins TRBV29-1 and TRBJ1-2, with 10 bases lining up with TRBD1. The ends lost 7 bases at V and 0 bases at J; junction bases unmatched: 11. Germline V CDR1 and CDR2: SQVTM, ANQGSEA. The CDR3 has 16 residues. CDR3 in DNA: TGCAGCGGGGGACAGGGGTCCGAGAGTCCTAACTATGGCTACACCTTC. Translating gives CSGGQGSESPNYGYTF. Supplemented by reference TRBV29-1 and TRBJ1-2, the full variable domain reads SAVISQKPSRDICQRGTSLTIQCQVDSQVTMMFWYRQQPGQSLTLIATANQGSEATYESGFVIDKFPISRPNLTFSTLTVSNMSPEDSSIYLCSGGQGSESPNYGYTFGSGTRLTVV.

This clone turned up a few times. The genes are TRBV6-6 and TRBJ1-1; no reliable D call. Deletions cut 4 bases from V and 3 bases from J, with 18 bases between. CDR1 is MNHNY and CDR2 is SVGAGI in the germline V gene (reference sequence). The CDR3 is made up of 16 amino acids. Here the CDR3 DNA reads TGTGCCAGCAGTTCTGGAAACCGAGTCGCCCACACTGAAGCTTTCTTT. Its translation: CASSSGNRVAHTEAFF.

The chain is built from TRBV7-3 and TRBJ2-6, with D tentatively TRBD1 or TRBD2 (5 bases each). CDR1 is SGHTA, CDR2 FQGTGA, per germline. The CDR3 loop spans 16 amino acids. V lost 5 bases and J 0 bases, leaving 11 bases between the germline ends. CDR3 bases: TGTGCCAGCAGCAAGGGACCGAGCTCTGGGGCCAACGTCCTGACTTTC. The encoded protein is CASSKGPSSGANVLTF.

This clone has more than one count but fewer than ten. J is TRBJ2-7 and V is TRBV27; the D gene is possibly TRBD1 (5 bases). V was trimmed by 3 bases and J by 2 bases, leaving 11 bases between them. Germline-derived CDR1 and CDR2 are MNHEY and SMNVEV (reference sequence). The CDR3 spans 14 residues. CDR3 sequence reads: CASSFGASPYEQYF. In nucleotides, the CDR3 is TGTGCCAGCAGTTTTGGGGCTTCTCCCTACGAGCAGTACTTC.

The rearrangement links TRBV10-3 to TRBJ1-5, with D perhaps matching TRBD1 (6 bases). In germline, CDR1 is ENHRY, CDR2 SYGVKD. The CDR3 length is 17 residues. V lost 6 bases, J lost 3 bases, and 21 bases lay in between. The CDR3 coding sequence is TGTGCCATCAGCAAAGGACAGTTAATTTCCCCCAATCAGCCCCAGCATTTT. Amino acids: CAISKGQLISPNQPQHF.

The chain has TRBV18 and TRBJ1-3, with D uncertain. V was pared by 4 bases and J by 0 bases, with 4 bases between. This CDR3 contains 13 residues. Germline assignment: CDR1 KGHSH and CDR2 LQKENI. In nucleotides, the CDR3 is TGTGCCAGCTCACTAGGCTCTGGAAACACCATATATTTT. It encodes CASSLGSGNTIYF.

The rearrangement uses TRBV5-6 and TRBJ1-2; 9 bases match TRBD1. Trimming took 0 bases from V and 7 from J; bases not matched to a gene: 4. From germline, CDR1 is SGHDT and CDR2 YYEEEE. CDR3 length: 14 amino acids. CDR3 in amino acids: CASSLGTGDFGYTF. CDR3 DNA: TGTGCCAGCAGCTTGGGGACAGGGGATTTTGGCTACACCTTC.

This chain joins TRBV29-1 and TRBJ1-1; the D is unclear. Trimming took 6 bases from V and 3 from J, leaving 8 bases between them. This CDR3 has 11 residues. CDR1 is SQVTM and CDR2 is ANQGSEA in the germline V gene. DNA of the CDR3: TGCAGCGTCATAAGGGACACTGAAGCTTTCTTT. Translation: CSVIRDTEAFF.

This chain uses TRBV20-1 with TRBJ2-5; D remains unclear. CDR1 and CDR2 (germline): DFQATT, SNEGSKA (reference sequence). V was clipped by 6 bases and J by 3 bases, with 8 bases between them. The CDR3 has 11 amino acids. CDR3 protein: CSASHEETQYF. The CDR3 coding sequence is TGCAGTGCGAGCCACGAAGAGACCCAGTACTTC.

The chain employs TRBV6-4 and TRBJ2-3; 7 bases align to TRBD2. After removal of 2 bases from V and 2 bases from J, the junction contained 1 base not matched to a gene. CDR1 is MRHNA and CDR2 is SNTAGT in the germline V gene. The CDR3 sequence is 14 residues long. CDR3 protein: CASSDGGDTDTQYF. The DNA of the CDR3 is TGTGCCAGCAGTGACGGGGGGGACACAGATACGCAGTATTTT.

This chain's CDR3 is CASSISRADTDTQYF. DNA for the CDR3: TGTGCCAGTAGTATTAGTAGGGCCGACACAGATACGCAGTATTTT. The V and J genes are TRBV19 and TRBJ2-3; D remains ambiguous. The CDR3 spans 15 residues. Trimming shortened V by 3 bases and J by 2 bases, and 12 bases separated the two germline ends. Germline V CDR1 and CDR2: LNHDA, SQIVND (reference sequence).